This entry is about one T cell receptor (beta chain). Its antigen is unknown. Treatment here: oral pan-JAK inhibitor, 5-10 mg twice daily. Peripheral blood, together with lesional scalp punch biopsies, was collected from alopecia areata patients. Isolation of CD4+ and CD8+ T cells from PBMCs was achieved by sorting. The source of the sample is a study of CD8+ T cells in alopecia areata. On the study more broadly: Patients took tofacitinib for 6 to 18 months, followed by 6 drug-free months.

Findings and limits, study-wide: During tofacitinib treatment, many expanded lesional clones remained in scalp and blood.

RNA extraction and reverse transcription yielded cDNA as sequencing template. Clones were read by immunoSEQ multiplex PCR, and TCRdb kept only the in-frame ones, dropping some. The data show more than 200,000 clones, with over 40% seen just once and roughly 2.8% held by the top ten. The source is a human donor with alopecia areata. Here the sequenced sample was CD4+ T cells sorted from blood, taken at approximately week 36, from a patient treated with tofacitinib.

The CDR3 coding sequence is TGTGCCAGCAGCCGGGACCGATCCTACGAGCAGTACTTC. Its translation: CASSRDRSYEQYF. V and J are TRBV7-2 and TRBJ2-7; TRBD1 or TRBD2 may be the D gene (5 bases each). The CDR3 has 13 amino acids. Germline loops: CDR1 SGHTA, CDR2 FQGNSA. Trimming pared 5 bases from V and 1 base from J, leaving 9 bases between.